This TCR beta chain was sequenced during a study of T cell changes during pregnancy in multiple sclerosis. Using immunoSEQ multiplex PCR, the repertoire was profiled, and TCRdb retains in-frame clones only, with some absent. The data contain under 50,000 clones, 80% to 95% of them seen just once; the ten biggest clones take up more than 0.55%. Here the sequenced sample was CD4+ T cells from peripheral blood mononuclear cells, taken in the first trimester of pregnancy. The sequence was obtained from a female donor with multiple sclerosis, enrolled in a pregnancy study.

The CDR3 nucleotides read TGTGCCAGCAGCTTACAACTAGCGGGAGGGGGAGAGCAGTACTTC. The encoded protein is CASSLQLAGGGEQYF. This sequence joins TRBV7-2 and TRBJ2-7, with 13 positions matching TRBD2. Germline-derived CDR1 and CDR2 are SGHTA and FQGNSA. There are 15 residues in the CDR3. The V segment lost 2 bases and the J segment 7 bases; nucleotides outside the gene matches: 5.